This is a list of T cell receptor beta chains from one sample in a study of T cell repertoires in cytomegalovirus infection. TCRdb reprocessed the reads via MiXCR and lists one record per CDR3 protein. Among approximately 250,000 distinct CDR3 sequences listed, roughly 12% were seen once. The sample comprised PBMCs. The receptors derive from a human donor in good health (CMV status not recorded). Some clones in this sample may be carry-over from other donors' samples. CDR3s include the opening cysteine and the closing phenylalanine or tryptophan. Each record gives: clone size, J gene, V gene, D gene, CDR3 protein, CDR3 DNA. A D gene is named only where the DNA matches it firmly. The size entry is marked missing in some rows and otherwise reads once, few, many or a size class.

>few|TRBJ2-7|TRBV6-5|TRBD2
CASSYSGASGRRNEQYF
TGTGCCAGCAGTTACTCGGGGGCTAGCGGGAGGCGGAACGAGCAGTACTTC
>many|TRBJ2-1|TRBV4-2|TRBD2
CASSRGGLAGNEQFF
TGTGCCAGCAGCCGCGGTGGACTAGCGGGGAATGAGCAGTTCTTC
>few|TRBJ1-2|TRBV29-1|-
CSVDGIGLYGYTF
TGCAGCGTTGATGGAATAGGCCTCTATGGCTACACCTTC
>-|TRBJ1-1|TRBV29-1|-
CSVARDTEAFF
TGCAGCGTTGCTAGGGACACTGAAGCTTTCTTT
>-|TRBJ1-2|TRBV29-1|-
CSVSGTGSNGYTF
TGCAGCGTCTCCGGTACGGGGAGTAATGGCTACACCTTC
>-|TRBJ1-1|TRBV9|-
CASSAIQGYTEAFF
TGTGCCAGCAGCGCCATCCAGGGGTACACTGAAGCTTTCTTT
>many|TRBJ2-1|TRBV9|-
CASSPMMVLVNEQFF
TGTGCCAGCAGCCCGATGATGGTACTCGTCAATGAGCAGTTCTTC
>many|TRBJ1-1|TRBV7-2|TRBD1
CASSAGTGRTEAFF
TGTGCCAGCAGCGCCGGGACAGGGCGAACTGAAGCTTTCTTT
>many|TRBJ1-6|TRBV12-3/TRBV12-4|TRBD1
CASSLTPTGSSYNSPLHF
TGTGCCAGCAGCCTAACCCCGACAGGGAGCTCCTATAATTCACCCCTCCACTTT
>many|TRBJ2-1|TRBV19|TRBD1
CASRDRGSDEQFF
TGTGCCAGTAGGGACAGGGGAAGCGATGAGCAGTTCTTC
>many|TRBJ1-2|TRBV24-1|-
CATSDGQINYGYTF
TGTGCCACCAGTGATGGACAGATTAACTATGGCTACACCTTC
>many|TRBJ2-1|TRBV20-1|TRBD2
CSARNSGRRNEQFF
TGCAGTGCTCGGAATAGCGGGAGACGGAATGAGCAGTTCTTC
>-|TRBJ1-4|TRBV20-1|-
CSARDSAREEKLFF
TGCAGTGCTAGAGATTCCGCCAGGGAAGAAAAACTGTTTTTT
>once|TRBJ2-3|TRBV4-3|-
CASSQDSRDTQYF
TGCGCCAGCAGCCAAGATAGCCGGGATACGCAGTATTTT